This T cell receptor beta chain is from a study of response to subunit inactivated influenza vaccine. Study-wide results and caveats: Each seasonal influenza vaccination recruits few new T cells, the authors suggested.

TCRdb reprocessed the RT-PCR reads with MiXCR, giving one entry per CDR3 protein. The repertoire holds more than 450,000 distinct CDR3 sequences, about an eighth seen once, with roughly a tenth in the top ten. Concerning this clonotype itself: Its antigen is still unknown.

V gave up 2 bases and J gave up 3 bases, with 14 bases separating them. Germline V gene data show CDR1 as ENHRY and CDR2 as SYGVKD. The CDR3 contains 15 residues. The rearrangement joins TRBV10-3 to TRBJ2-7, with D perhaps assigned TRBD1 or TRBD2 (6 bases each). The specimen comprised PBMCs from blood, sampled on the day of vaccination. The TCR originated in a man aged 50 or older who received an inactivated influenza vaccine. CDR3 in DNA: TGTGCCATCAGTGAGGGGATAGGGGGGATCTACGAGCAGTACTTC. Translating gives CAISEGIGGIYEQYF.